The entry below gives a single T cell receptor (beta chain) sequence along with its context. Its antigen is not identified. This entry belongs to a study of regulatory T cells in long-lasting Graves disease. Study findings and constraints: There were preferences for TRBV28, TRBJ1-2 and TRBJ2-5 in persistent disease. Persistent patients shared 2,741 public clonotypes among themselves. Newly diagnosed patients shared fewer, at roughly 1,000.

The CDR3 spans 15 residues. Germline loops: CDR1 DFQATT, CDR2 SNEGSKA (reference sequence). Germline trimming cut 2 bases from V and 1 base from J; bases unmatched to any gene: 7. Building of the TCR beta libraries involved iRepertoire HTBI primers and Arm-PCR of CDR3 regions. TCRdb redid the calling of the multiplex PCR reads with MiXCR, one entry per CDR3 protein. The table has 350,000 to 500,000 distinct CDR3 sequences, around 15% seen once. Specified time point: newly diagnosed GD, antithyroid drugs for less than 3 months. PBMCs were the source of the RNA used for TCR sequencing. The same sample was also used in a study of T cells in Graves' hyperthyroidism and ophthalmopathy. Per that paper: On the basis of clinical symptoms, serum thyroxine and TRAb, thyroid ultrasound and orbital computed tomography, diagnoses were made. Most clonotypes that expanded in the thyroid above 0.001 also showed up in blood.

Specimen: peripheral blood mononuclear cells (PBMCs), collected at new diagnosis, from a patient treated with antithyroid drugs. The receptor comes from a woman in her 50s with Graves disease. The chain has TRBV20-1 and TRBJ1-1; TRBD1 agrees at 7 bases. The CDR3 here is CSARRQGLGNTEAFF. As DNA, the CDR3 is TGCAGTGCTAGAAGACAGGGCCTGGGGAACACTGAAGCTTTCTTT.